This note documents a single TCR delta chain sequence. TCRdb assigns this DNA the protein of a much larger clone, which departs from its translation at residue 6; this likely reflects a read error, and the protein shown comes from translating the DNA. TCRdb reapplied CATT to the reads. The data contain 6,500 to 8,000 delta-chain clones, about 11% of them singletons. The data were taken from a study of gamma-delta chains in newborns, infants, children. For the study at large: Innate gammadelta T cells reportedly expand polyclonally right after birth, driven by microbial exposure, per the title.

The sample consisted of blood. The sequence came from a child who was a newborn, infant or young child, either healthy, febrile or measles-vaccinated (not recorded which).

This CDR3 is CACDIAGIPYTDKLIF. The CDR3 DNA sequence: TGTGCCTGTGACATAGCAGGGATCCCGTACACCGATAAACTCATCTTT. The chain is built from TRDV2 and TRDJ1; TRDD3 might be the D (5 bases). The CDR3 consists of 16 residues. V dropped 2 bases and J dropped 0 bases, with 15 bases sitting between them. Per germline, CDR1 GEAIGNYY and CDR2 EKD.